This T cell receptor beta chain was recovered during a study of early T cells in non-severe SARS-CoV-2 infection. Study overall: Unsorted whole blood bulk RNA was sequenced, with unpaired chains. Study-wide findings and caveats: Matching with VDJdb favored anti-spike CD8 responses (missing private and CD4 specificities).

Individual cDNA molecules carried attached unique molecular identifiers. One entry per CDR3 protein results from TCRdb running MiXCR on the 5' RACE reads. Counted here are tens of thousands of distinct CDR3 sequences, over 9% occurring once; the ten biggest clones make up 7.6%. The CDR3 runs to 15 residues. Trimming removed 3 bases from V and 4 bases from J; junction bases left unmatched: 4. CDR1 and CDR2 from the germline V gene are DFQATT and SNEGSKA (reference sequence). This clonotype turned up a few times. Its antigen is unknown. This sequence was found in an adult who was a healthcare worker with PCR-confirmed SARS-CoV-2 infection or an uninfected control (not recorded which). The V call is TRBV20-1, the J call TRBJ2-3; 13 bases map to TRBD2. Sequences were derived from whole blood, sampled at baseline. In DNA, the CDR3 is TGCAGTGCTAGGGGACTAGCGGGGTCTTCAGATACGCAGTATTTT. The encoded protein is CSARGLAGSSDTQYF.